This TCR beta chain is drawn from a study of T cells in Graves' hyperthyroidism and ophthalmopathy. In this sample, this clonotype turned up many times. Diagnostic assessment was based on clinical symptoms, serum thyroxine and TRAb, thyroid ultrasound and orbital computed tomography. The CDR3 consists of 14 residues. V was shortened by 1 base and J by 8 bases, with 11 bases between the two germline ends. Germline CDR1 reads SGHTA; CDR2 reads FQGNSA. Researchers took RNA transcripts and amplified the TCR beta CDR3 regions from them. The primer set for the first-round RT-PCR of the TCR CDR3 was HTBI. TCRdb recomputed calls from the multiplex PCR reads with MiXCR, one row per CDR3 protein. The repertoire holds fewer than 750,000 distinct CDR3 sequences, with under 15% as singletons.

The sequence came from a middle-aged woman with Graves' ophthalmopathy. The V call is TRBV7-2, the J call TRBJ2-2; D gene unclear. The specimen was blood. The DNA for the CDR3 is TGTGCCAGCAGCTTAGAGGGTTCGCTAGGGGAGCTGTTTTTT. It specifies CASSLEGSLGELFF.